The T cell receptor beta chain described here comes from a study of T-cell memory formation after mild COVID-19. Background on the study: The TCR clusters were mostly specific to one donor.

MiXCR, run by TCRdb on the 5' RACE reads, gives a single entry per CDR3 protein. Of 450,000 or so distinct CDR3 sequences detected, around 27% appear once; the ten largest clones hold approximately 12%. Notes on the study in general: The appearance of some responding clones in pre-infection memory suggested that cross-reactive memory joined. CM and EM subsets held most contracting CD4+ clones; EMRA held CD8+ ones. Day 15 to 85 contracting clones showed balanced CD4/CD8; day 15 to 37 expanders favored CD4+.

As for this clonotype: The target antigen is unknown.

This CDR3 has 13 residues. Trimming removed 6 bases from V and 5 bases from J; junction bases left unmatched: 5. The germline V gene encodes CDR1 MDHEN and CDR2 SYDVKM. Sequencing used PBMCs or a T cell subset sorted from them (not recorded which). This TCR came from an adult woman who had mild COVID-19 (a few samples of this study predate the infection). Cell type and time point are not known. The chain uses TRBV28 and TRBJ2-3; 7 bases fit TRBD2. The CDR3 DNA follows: TGTGCCAGCAGATGGGGGGGGAAAGATACGCAGTATTTT. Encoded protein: CASRWGGKDTQYF.